This T cell receptor (beta chain) was found in a study of cytomegalovirus exposure and HLA in healthy donors. 13 Jbeta primers and 60 Vbeta primers were used for the PCR. The assay was immunoSEQ multiplex PCR, and TCRdb's table has in-frame clones only and misses some. In the table there are about 160,000 clones, about two thirds of which are singletons. The germline V and J ends were trimmed by 3 bases and 13 bases, with 13 bases remaining between them. The CDR3 totals 13 residues. Germline loops: CDR1 MNHEY, CDR2 SMNVEV (reference sequence). The chain is built from TRBV27 and TRBJ1-6; D remains unclear. This sequence was found in a woman between 25 and 40 years old in good health and CMV-seronegative. The sequencing sample was made of PBMCs. The CDR3: CASSLAANLPLHF. The CDR3 DNA is TGTGCCAGCAGTTTGGCCGCAAATTTGCCCCTCCACTTT.